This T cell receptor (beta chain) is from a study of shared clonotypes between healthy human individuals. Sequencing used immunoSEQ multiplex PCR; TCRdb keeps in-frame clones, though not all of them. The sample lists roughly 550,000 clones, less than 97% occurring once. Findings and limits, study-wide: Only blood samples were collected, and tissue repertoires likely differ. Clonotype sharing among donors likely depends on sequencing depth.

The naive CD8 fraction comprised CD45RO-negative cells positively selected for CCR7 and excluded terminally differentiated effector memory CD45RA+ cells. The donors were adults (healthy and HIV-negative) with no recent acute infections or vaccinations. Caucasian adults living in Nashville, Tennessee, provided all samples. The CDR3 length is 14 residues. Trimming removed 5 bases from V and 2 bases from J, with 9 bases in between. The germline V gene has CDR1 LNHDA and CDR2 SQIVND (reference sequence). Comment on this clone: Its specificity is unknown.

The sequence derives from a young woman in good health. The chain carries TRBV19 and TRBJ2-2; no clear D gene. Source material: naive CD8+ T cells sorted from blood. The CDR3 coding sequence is TGTGCCAGTAGTCGCCAGGAAAACACCGGGGAGCTGTTTTTT. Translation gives CASSRQENTGELFF.